This T cell receptor (beta chain) was documented in a study of blood T cell repertoires in COVID-19. As for the study in general: Samples of COVID-19 (acute and convalescent) were obtained from the United States, Italy and Spain.

Trimming at V came to 3 bases and at J to 7 bases, leaving 6 bases not matched to a gene. CDR1 SEHNR and CDR2 FQNEAQ come from the germline V gene (reference sequence). This CDR3 region has 14 residues. Authors' data handling: Estimation of nucleated cell counts relied on the amplification of reference gene primers. Using immunoSEQ multiplex PCR, the repertoire was profiled, and TCRdb retains in-frame clones only, with some absent. The D gene and trimming were derived from the DNA, and the V and J assignments and clone size from that table. The table records about 83,000 clones, around nine tenths of them present only once.

The sequence came from a man older than 75 with active or convalescent COVID-19. Specimen: peripheral blood. This rearrangement joins TRBV7-9 to TRBJ1-2, with 9 positions matching TRBD1. The CDR3 bases are TGTGCCAGCAGCTTCGGGACAGGGTTTCGTGGCTACACCTTC. Translation gives CASSFGTGFRGYTF.